This TCR beta chain was documented in a study of a mutant IDH1 vaccine in newly diagnosed glioma. Study outcomes and limitations: Pseudoprogression appears to have had no connection to changes in top peripheral T cell clonotypes.

This sample's time point: week 11, during vaccination. Vaccination used 300 ug of mutant IDH1 20-mer peptide per dose, with topical imiquimod. This clone was seen a single time. Its target is unknown. The germline gives CDR1 SGHDT, CDR2 YYEEEE. The CDR3 contains 15 residues. The V segment lost 3 bases and the J segment 3 bases; nucleotides outside the gene matches: 7. TCRdb's table, derived via immunoSEQ multiplex PCR, lists solely in-frame clones and lacks some. The table has around 53,000 clones, 90% to 95% seen once. Sample: PBMCs, taken from a glioma patient whose treatment included an IDH1 peptide vaccine. The sequence derives from a middle-aged man with glioma. The chain carries TRBV5-6 and TRBJ2-3; 7 positions agree with TRBD2. In nucleotides, the CDR3 is TGTGCCAGCAGCTCGCTCGGGGGGAGGACAGATACGCAGTATTTT. As protein: CASSSLGGRTDTQYF. The whole variable domain, remainder taken from reference TRBV5-6 and TRBJ2-3, is DAGVTQSPTHLIKTRGQQVTLRCSPKSGHDTVSWYQQALGQGPQFIFQYYEEEERQRGNFPDRFSGHQFPNYSSELNVNALLLGDSALYLCASSSLGGRTDTQYFGPGTRLTVL.